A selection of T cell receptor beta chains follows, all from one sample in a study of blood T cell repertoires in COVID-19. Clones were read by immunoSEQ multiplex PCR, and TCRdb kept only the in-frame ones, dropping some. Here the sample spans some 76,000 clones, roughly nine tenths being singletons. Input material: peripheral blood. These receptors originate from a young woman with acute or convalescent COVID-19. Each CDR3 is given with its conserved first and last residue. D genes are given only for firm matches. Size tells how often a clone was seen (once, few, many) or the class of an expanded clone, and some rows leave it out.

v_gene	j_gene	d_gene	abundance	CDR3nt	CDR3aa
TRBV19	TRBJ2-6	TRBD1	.	TGTGCCAGTACTGAAACAGGGGGCTCTGGGGCCAACGTCCTGACTTTC	CASTETGGSGANVLTF
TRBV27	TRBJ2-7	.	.	TGTGCCAGCAGCCTATATGCCGGGTACGAGCAGTACTTC	CASSLYAGYEQYF
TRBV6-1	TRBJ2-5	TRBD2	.	TGTGCCAGCAGTGAGAATATAGCGGGGGGGCCGGAGACCCAGTACTTC	CASSENIAGGPETQYF
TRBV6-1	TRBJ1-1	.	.	TGTGCCAGCAGTGAGGGGCGTACTGAAGCTTTCTTT	CASSEGRTEAFF
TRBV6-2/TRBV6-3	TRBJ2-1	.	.	TGTGCCAGCAGTACGACTAGTGAGGGCGCGAGTGAGCAGTTCTTC	CASSTTSEGASEQFF
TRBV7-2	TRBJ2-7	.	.	TGTGCCAGCAGCTTACGGACACAGTCCTACGAGCAGTACTTC	CASSLRTQSYEQYF
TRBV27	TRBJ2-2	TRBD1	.	TGTGCCAGCAGTTTATTTGGGACAGGGGGCGGGGGGGAGCTGTTTTTT	CASSLFGTGGGGELFF
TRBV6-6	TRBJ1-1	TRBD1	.	TGTGCCAGCAGTCCAGACAGGGTGGGCACTGAAGCTTTCTTT	CASSPDRVGTEAFF
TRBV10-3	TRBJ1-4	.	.	TGTGCCATCAGTGATGGGGGCGTGGGGGAAAAACTGTTTTTT	CAISDGGVGEKLFF
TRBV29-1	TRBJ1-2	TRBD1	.	TGCAGCTCCCGGACAGGGGACTATGGCTACACCTTC	CSSRTGDYGYTF
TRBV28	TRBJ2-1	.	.	TGTGCCAGCAGTTTTGGAGGGGGCGGCGGGTGGAACAATGAGCAGTTCTTC	CASSFGGGGGWNNEQFF
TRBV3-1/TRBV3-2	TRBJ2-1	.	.	TGTGCCAGCAGCCAAGAGGCTTCTAGCTACAATGAGCAGTTCTTC	CASSQEASSYNEQFF
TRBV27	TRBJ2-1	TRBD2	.	TGTGCCAGCAGTCCCGGGACTAGCGGGACAGTTGAGCAGTTCTTC	CASSPGTSGTVEQFF
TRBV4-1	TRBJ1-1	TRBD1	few	TGCGCCAGCAGCCAAGTCAGGGGGCCAACTGAAGCTTTCTTT	CASSQVRGPTEAFF
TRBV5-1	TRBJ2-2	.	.	TGCGCCAGCAGCCTAAGCCACAACACCGGGGAGCTGTTTTTT	CASSLSHNTGELFF
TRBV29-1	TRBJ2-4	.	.	TGCAGCGTTGAAGAACAGGGGGGGGTAGCCAAAAACATTCAGTACTTC	CSVEEQGGVAKNIQYF
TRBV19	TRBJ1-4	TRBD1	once	TGTGCCAGCAGACAGGGGCCGGGTCGGGAAAAACTGTTTTTT	CASRQGPGREKLFF
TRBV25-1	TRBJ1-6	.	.	TGTGCCAGCGCCAATCCAGGGTTGGGGTCACCCCTCCACTTT	CASANPGLGSPLHF
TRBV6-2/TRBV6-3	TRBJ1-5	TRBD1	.	TGTGCCAGCAGTCCCTGGGACAGGGTCAATCAGCCCCAGCATTTT	CASSPWDRVNQPQHF
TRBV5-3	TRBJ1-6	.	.	TGTGCCAGAAGCTTTAATCCCTCCCCAGGGGTCTATAATTCACCCCTCCACTTT	CARSFNPSPGVYNSPLHF
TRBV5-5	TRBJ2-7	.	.	TGTGCCAGCAGTCATCCAGGGGTAGCACGCGAGCAGTACTTC	CASSHPGVAREQYF
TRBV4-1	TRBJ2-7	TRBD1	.	TGCGCCAGCAGCTACTTGCCGGGACAGAGCTATTACGAGCAGTACTTC	CASSYLPGQSYYEQYF
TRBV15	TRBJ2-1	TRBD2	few	TGTGCCACCAGCGGAGACTGGACTAGCGGGAGCAATGAGCAGTTCTTC	CATSGDWTSGSNEQFF
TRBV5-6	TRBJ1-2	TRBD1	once	TGTGCCAGCAGCGGACAGGGGTTTAACTATGGCTACACCTTC	CASSGQGFNYGYTF
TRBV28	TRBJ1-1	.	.	TGTGCCAGCAGTTTGATGAGGGTAGCTGAAGCTTTCTTT	CASSLMRVAEAFF
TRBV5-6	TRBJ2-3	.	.	TGTGCCAGCAGCTTGGGCGCCAACCTGACACCAGTAAGAGATACGCAGTATTTT	CASSLGANLTPVRDTQYF
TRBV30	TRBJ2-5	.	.	TGTGCCTGGAGTGTAGGAACCCGACCGGGGGAGACCCAGTACTTC	CAWSVGTRPGETQYF
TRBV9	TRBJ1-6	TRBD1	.	TGTGCCAGCAGCGTAGAAGCAGGGGGGAATTCACCCCTCCACTTT	CASSVEAGGNSPLHF
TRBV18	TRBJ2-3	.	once	TGTGCCAGCTCACCAAACCAAGCCCCCACAGATACGCAGTATTTT	CASSPNQAPTDTQYF
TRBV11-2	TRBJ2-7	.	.	TGTGCCAGCAGCTTAGCGCTTATTCGCGGGACGGGTTACGAGCAGTACTTC	CASSLALIRGTGYEQYF
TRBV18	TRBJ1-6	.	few	TGTGCCAGCTCACCACTGAGCCCCGGCGGGGGATCCCCTGGAAATTCACCCCTCCACTTT	CASSPLSPGGGSPGNSPLHF
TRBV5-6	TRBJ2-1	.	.	TGTGCCAGCAGCTCGGGTTGGGAGCAGTTCTTC	CASSSGWEQFF
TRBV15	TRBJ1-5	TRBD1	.	TGTGCCACCAGCAGTAAAGGGACAGGCAATCAGCCCCAGCATTTT	CATSSKGTGNQPQHF
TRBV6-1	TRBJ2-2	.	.	TGTGCCAGCAGTGAAGCTCGGGTCAGGGCGAACACCGGGGAGCTGTTTTTT	CASSEARVRANTGELFF
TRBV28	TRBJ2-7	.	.	TGTGCCAGCAGTTTAAGCCCCCTGAGACTGCCTACCTACGAGCAGTACTTC	CASSLSPLRLPTYEQYF
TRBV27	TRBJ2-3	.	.	TGTGCCAGCAGTGCCCAGGGATGGGACACAGATACGCAGTATTTT	CASSAQGWDTDTQYF
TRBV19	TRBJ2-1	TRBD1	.	TGTGCCAGTAGTACACAGGGGACGTACATCGATGAGCAGTTCTTC	CASSTQGTYIDEQFF
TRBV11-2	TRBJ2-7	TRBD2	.	TGTGCCAGCAGCAGGGTTAGCGGGGACTACGAGCAGTACTTC	CASSRVSGDYEQYF
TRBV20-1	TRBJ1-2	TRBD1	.	TGCAGTGCGCGGGACAGCTATGGCTACACCTTC	CSARDSYGYTF
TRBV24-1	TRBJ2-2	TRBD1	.	TGTGCCACCAGTGATCCCCGGGACAGGGTAAACCGGGGAGCTGTTTTT	CATSDPRDRVNRGAVF
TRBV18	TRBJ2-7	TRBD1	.	TGTGCCAGCTCACCGACAGGGACCTCCTACGAGCAGTACTTC	CASSPTGTSYEQYF
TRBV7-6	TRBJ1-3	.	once	TGTGCCAGCAGCGCCCGGACAGAATTTGGAAACACCATATATTTT	CASSARTEFGNTIYF
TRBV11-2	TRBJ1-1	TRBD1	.	TGTGCCAGCAGCTTTATGACAGGGGGCGGAGGTGAAGCTTTCTTT	CASSFMTGGGGEAFF
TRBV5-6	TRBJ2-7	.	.	TGTGCCAGCAGCTCTGACACTTCCTACGAGCAGTACTTC	CASSSDTSYEQYF
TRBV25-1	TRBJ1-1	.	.	TGTGCCAGCAGTCCCCATCTAGGGGATCACACTGAAGCTTTCTTT	CASSPHLGDHTEAFF
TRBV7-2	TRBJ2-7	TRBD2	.	TGTGCCAGCAGCTTAGCGGGAGGGCAACCCTACGAGCAGTACTTC	CASSLAGGQPYEQYF
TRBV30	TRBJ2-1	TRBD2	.	TGTGCCTGGAGACCTTCTAGCGGGAGGGCCCTTGAGCAGTTCTTC	CAWRPSSGRALEQFF
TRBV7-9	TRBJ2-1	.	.	TGTGCCAGCAACCCTGGGGGGGCCCTCGTGCCCTACAATGAGCAGTTCTTC	CASNPGGALVPYNEQFF
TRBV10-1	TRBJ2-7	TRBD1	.	TGCGCCAGCAGTGAAGAACCGGGACAGGGGGCGAACGAGCAGTACTTC	CASSEEPGQGANEQYF
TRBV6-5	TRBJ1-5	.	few	TGTGCCAGCATTTCAGGGGCCGATCAGCCCCAGCATTTT	CASISGADQPQHF
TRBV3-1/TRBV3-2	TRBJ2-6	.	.	TGTGCCAGCAGCCCCCCCCGGAGGTACGGGGAAAAATCTGGGGCCAACGTCCTGACTTTC	CASSPPRRYGEKSGANVLTF
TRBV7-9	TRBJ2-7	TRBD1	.	TGTGCCAGCAGCCTAGGGACAGATTCCTACGAGCAGTACTTC	CASSLGTDSYEQYF
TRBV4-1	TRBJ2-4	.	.	TGCGCCAGCAGCCAAGTTCTGGGGAGCCTAGCCAAAAACATTCAGTACTTC	CASSQVLGSLAKNIQYF
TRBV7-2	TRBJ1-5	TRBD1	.	TGTGCCAGCAGTAACAGGGGAAATCAGCCCCAGCATTTT	CASSNRGNQPQHF